The clone carrying this T cell receptor beta chain showed up many times. Its antigen is unknown. This specimen comes from a study of neurological immune-mediated disorders. Sorted libraries were derived from 1 million CD4+ or CD8+ T cells. 5'RACE with 10-nucleotide random UMIs generated the cDNA. TCRdb reprocessed the 5' RACE reads via MiXCR and lists one record per CDR3 protein. Of approximately 44,000 distinct CDR3 sequences listed, over 4.5% are singletons. After removal of 6 bases from V and 7 bases from J, the junction contained 9 bases not matched to a gene. Germline CDR1 and CDR2: SNHLY and FYNNEI. The CDR3 length is 15 residues. Study-wide results and limits: In HTLV-1-associated myelopathy, TCR clonal expansion was greatest, whereas multiple sclerosis had the least, falling below healthy controls.

The chain combines TRBV2 with TRBJ2-1; TRBD2 matches at 10 bases. The source is a woman aged 18-35 years with multiple sclerosis. The specimen was CD4+ T cells from blood. For the CDR3, the DNA is TGTGCCAGCAGCTTCCCTAGCGGGAGTCGGAATGAGCAGTTCTTC. This codes for CASSFPSGSRNEQFF.